This T cell receptor (beta chain) came from a study of human T cells and chemical hapten exposure. Overall study: Across the whole study, which lasted roughly 24 weeks, patients were given diphenylcyclopropenone on the scalp once a week.

General study findings and limits: High-frequency TCRs, those above 1 in 1000, stayed the same after DPC sensitization. Compared with pre-sensitization or healthy control sets, expanded TCRs clustered more.

This clonotype was recorded at least ten times. Its target is not known. Time point given: pre-sensitization, week 0. Treatment of the sample: therapeutic diphenylcyclopropenone sensitization with weekly scalp DPC. Germline V gene sequence: CDR1 LGHDT, CDR2 YNNKEL (reference sequence). This CDR3 has 22 residues. The V end lost 4 bases, the J end lost 1 base, and 29 bases lay between the germline ends. Via MiXCR, TCRdb re-called the RACE reads, giving one row per CDR3 protein. The data show around 350,000 distinct CDR3 sequences, around 5.5% seen once. The sample consisted of whole blood, taken in connection with sensitization to the hapten diphenylcyclopropenone (DPC). This chain connects TRBV3-1 to TRBJ2-6; TRBD1 is a possible D gene (5 bases). The source of this sequence is a woman between 18 and 29 years old with alopecia areata. Some clones in this sample may be carry-over from other donors' samples. The CDR3 nucleotides are TGTGCCAGCAGCCGAATAGAGGTCGCGGCAACAGGTCTCTTTTCTGGGGCCAACGTCCTGACTTTC. It codes for CASSRIEVAATGLFSGANVLTF.